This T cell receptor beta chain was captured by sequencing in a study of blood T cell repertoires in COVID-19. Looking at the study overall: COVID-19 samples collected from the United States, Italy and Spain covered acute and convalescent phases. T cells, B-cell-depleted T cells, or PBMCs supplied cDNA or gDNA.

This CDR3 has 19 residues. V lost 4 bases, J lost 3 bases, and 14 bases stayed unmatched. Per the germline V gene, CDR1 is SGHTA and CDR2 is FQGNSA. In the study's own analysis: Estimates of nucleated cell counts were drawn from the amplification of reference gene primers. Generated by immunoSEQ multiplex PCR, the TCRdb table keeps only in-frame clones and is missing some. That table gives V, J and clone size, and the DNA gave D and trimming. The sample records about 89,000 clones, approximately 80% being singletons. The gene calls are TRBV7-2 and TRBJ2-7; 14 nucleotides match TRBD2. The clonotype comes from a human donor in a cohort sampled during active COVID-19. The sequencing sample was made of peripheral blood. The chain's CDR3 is CASSSPNLRLAGGSYEQYF. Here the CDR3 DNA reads TGTGCCAGCAGCTCGCCGAACCTAAGACTAGCGGGAGGGAGCTACGAGCAGTACTTC.